This TCR beta chain comes out of a study of T-cell reconstitution after alpha-beta-depleted transplantation in children. Germline values: CDR1 LNHDA, CDR2 SQIVND (reference sequence). This CDR3 is built from 13 residues. The germline V and J ends were trimmed by 8 bases and 5 bases, with 12 bases remaining between them. Study-level findings and limits: Several hundred expanded graft clones reportedly supplied alpha-beta T cells about two months after transplant.

Remarks on this clonotype: As yet, its antigen is unknown.

For TCRbeta, the library was prepared with unique molecular identifiers. MiXCR was run by TCRdb on the PCR reads, yielding one entry per CDR3 protein. The sample holds around 90,000 distinct CDR3 sequences, roughly a sixth seen once. The sequencing used PBMCs, mostly from graft donor cells, collected 180 days after TCRalphabeta/CD19-depleted stem cell transplant. The rearrangement joins TRBV19 to TRBJ2-2, with D possibly being TRBD2 (6 bases). The TCR was taken from a male patient aged 2-15 years who had a stem cell transplant for acute lymphoblastic leukemia, so the T cells may come from the graft donor. The CDR3 reads CASDIGGTGELFF. The CDR3 nucleotides are TGTGCCAGTGACATCGGGGGAACCGGGGAGCTGTTTTTT.